The sequence of this TCR beta chain was determined in a study of response to subunit inactivated influenza vaccine. Study results and caveats: Few additional T cells are recruited per seasonal influenza vaccination, authors suggested.

CDR3 length equals 15 residues. The germline V and J ends were trimmed by 5 bases and 6 bases, with 16 bases remaining between them. Germline V lookup: CDR1 SGHVS, CDR2 FNYEAQ. Points on this clonotype: The antigen is undetermined.

TCRdb analysed the RT-PCR reads with MiXCR anew, one entry per CDR3 protein. The sample consists of roughly 520,000 distinct CDR3 sequences, around 25% of them appearing once. This sequence originates from a man aged 50 to 60 who received an inactivated influenza vaccine. The chain carries TRBV7-6 and TRBJ2-2; weak D call: TRBD1 (7 bases). This sample comprised CD4+ T cells sorted from PBMCs, obtained around 5 days after vaccination. Here the CDR3 reads CASSPTGTAPGELFF. The CDR3 DNA reads as TGTGCCAGCAGCCCGACAGGGACTGCGCCCGGGGAGCTGTTTTTT.